Below are 26 T cell receptor beta chains sequenced from a single sample in a study of shared clonotypes between healthy human individuals. The data were produced by immunoSEQ multiplex PCR, yet TCRdb's version contains in-frame clones alone and is incomplete. The data show more than 400,000 clones, over 70% seen once. Input material: PBMCs. Receptors originate from a woman in her forties in good health. Some clones in this sample may be carry-over from other donors' samples.

J is TRBJ1-2 and V is TRBV11-2; D unresolved. The germline V gene encodes CDR1 SGHAT and CDR2 FQNNGV. The CDR3 has 14 residues. The ends were cut back, 2 bases at V and 6 bases at J, with 13 bases in the middle. The CDR3: CASSLHGIGNGYTF. For the CDR3, the DNA is TGTGCCAGCAGCTTACACGGGATAGGTAATGGCTACACCTTC.

The chain uses TRBV7-9 and TRBJ2-2; 14 nucleotides match TRBD2. Trimming took 5 bases from V and 8 from J; bases not matched to a gene: 7. The germline CDR1 and CDR2 sequences are SEHNR and FQNEAQ (reference sequence). The CDR3 has 16 residues. For the CDR3, the DNA is TGTGCCAGCAGCCCGACTAGCGGGAGGGCCAAAGGGGAGCTGTTTTTT. It specifies CASSPTSGRAKGELFF.

As to this clone: This sequence is one base from a far larger clone and is likely a read error. The identical CDR3 is also encoded by other nucleotide sequences in the sample. The chain carries TRBV2 and TRBJ1-2, with a weak D call TRBD1 (6 bases). The V end lost 6 bases, the J end lost 3 bases, and 11 bases lay between the germline ends. Per germline, CDR1 SNHLY and CDR2 FYNNEI. The CDR3 has 13 amino acids. CDR3 DNA sequence: TGTGCCAGCAGATTGACAGGCTACTATGGCTACACCTTC. Amino acid sequence: CASRLTGYYGYTF.

Comments on this clone: This is likely an artifact of a read error, given a far larger clone one base away. The J gene is TRBJ2-7, the V gene TRBV4-1, with 12 bases aligning to TRBD2. This CDR3 spans 16 amino acids. Per the germline V gene, CDR1 is MGHRA and CDR2 is YSYEKL. The CDR3 loop reads CSSSQTLAGGPYEQYF. Written as DNA, the CDR3 is TGCTCCAGCAGCCAAACTCTAGCGGGAGGGCCCTACGAGCAGTACTTC.

The chain links TRBV20-1 to TRBJ2-3; no definite D call. The CDR3 has 11 residues. V shed 3 bases and J shed 5 bases, with 6 bases lying between them. In germline, CDR1 is DFQATT, CDR2 SNEGSKA (reference sequence). CDR3 protein: CSARSQDTQYF. The CDR3 DNA sequence: TGCAGTGCTAGGTCCCAAGATACGCAGTATTTT.

In this sample, this clone turned up a few times. A far larger clone lies a single base away; this is likely a read error. V is TRBV30 and J is TRBJ1-5; D is uncertain. The CDR3 totals 13 residues. Germline loops: CDR1 GTSNPN, CDR2 SVGIG (reference sequence). The CDR3 spells CAWSVQSNKPQHF. DNA of the CDR3: TGTGCCTGGAGTGTACAGAGCAATAAGCCCCAGCATTTT.

The chain has TRBV19 and TRBJ2-3, with 14 bases fitting TRBD2. CDR3 length: 17 amino acids. Losses at the gene ends were 3 bases for V and 0 bases for J; bases not matched to a gene: 2. Germline-derived CDR1 and CDR2 are LNHDA and SQIVND (reference sequence). For the CDR3, the DNA is TGTGCCAGTAGTATGGGACTAGCGGGAGCTAGCACAGATACGCAGTATTTT. It translates to CASSMGLAGASTDTQYF.

This chain links TRBV7-2 with TRBJ2-7, with D perhaps given as TRBD1 or TRBD2 (5 bases each). The V end was cut by 11 bases, the J end by 6 bases, with 23 bases between. Germline CDR1 reads SGHTA; CDR2 reads FQGNSA. CDR3 length: 14 residues. CDR3 DNA sequence: TGTGCCGGGGCGGGCCCTCATAAAGGGAGCGAGCAGTACTTC. Translated: CAGAGPHKGSEQYF.

V and J are TRBV11-2 and TRBJ1-1; D is unresolved. This CDR3 has 13 residues. Between the trimmed V and J ends, which lost 5 bases and 3 bases, there was a span of 10 bases. Germline loops: CDR1 SGHAT, CDR2 FQNNGV. The CDR3 DNA sequence: TGTGCCAGCAGCACCACAGTTGACACTGAAGCTTTCTTT. It yields the protein CASSTTVDTEAFF. The entire variable domain, with the rest obtained from reference TRBV11-2 and TRBJ1-1, is as follows: EAGVAQSPRYKIIEKRQSVAFWCNPISGHATLYWYQQILGQGPKLLIQFQNNGVVDDSQLPKDRFSAERLKGVDSTLKIQPAKLEDSAVYLCASSTTVDTEAFFGQGTRLTVV.

The rearrangement uses TRBV28 and TRBJ1-1; no reliable D call. The ends were cut back, 6 bases at V and 0 bases at J, with 8 bases in the middle. CDR1 is MDHEN and CDR2 is SYDVKM in the germline V gene. There are 13 residues in the CDR3. DNA of the CDR3: TGTGCCAGCAGACCGAGCCTGAACACTGAAGCTTTCTTT. It specifies CASRPSLNTEAFF. Filled out from reference TRBV28 and TRBJ1-1, the complete variable domain reads DVKVTQSSRYLVKRTGEKVFLECVQDMDHENMFWYRQDPGLGLRLIYFSYDVKMKEKGDIPEGYSVSREKKERFSLILESASTNQTSMYLCASRPSLNTEAFFGQGTRLTVV.

The chain joins TRBV4-3 to TRBJ1-3; 8 bases map to TRBD1. This CDR3 comprises 17 residues. The germline V gene has CDR1 LGHNA and CDR2 YSLEER. V gave up 0 bases and J gave up 3 bases; unmatched junction bases: 7. This CDR3 is CASSQDLAGGSGNTIYF. CDR3 DNA: TGCGCCAGCAGCCAAGATCTGGCAGGGGGCAGTGGAAACACCATATATTTT.

As concerns this clone: Other DNA variants within this sample encode the same CDR3. This sequence joins TRBV5-1 and TRBJ2-7; possible D gene TRBD1, 6 bases. The germline V and J ends were trimmed by 5 bases and 4 bases, with 10 bases remaining between them. The CDR3 is made up of 12 amino acids. The germline gives CDR1 SGHRS, CDR2 YFSETQ. The CDR3 loop is CASSLDRYEQYF. The CDR3 DNA follows: TGCGCCAGCAGTTTAGACAGGTACGAGCAGTACTTC.

In this sample, this clone turned up many times. Other DNA variants within this sample encode the same CDR3. The J gene is TRBJ1-1, the V gene TRBV10-2, with D perhaps TRBD1 (6 bases). V was pared by 3 bases and J by 3 bases, with 8 bases between. The CDR3 has 13 residues. Germline V gene sequence: CDR1 WSHSY, CDR2 SAAADI. The CDR3 DNA reads TGCGCCAGCAGTGATGGACAGCACACTGAAGCTTTCTTT. Translated: CASSDGQHTEAFF.

For this clone: This likely reflects a read error, since a far larger clone is one base away. This specimen includes other DNA sequences encoding the same CDR3. CDR3 sequence (DNA): TGCGCCAGCAGCCAGGACAGAGCCCGCACAGATACGCAGTATTTT. Encoded protein: CASSQDRARTDTQYF. V gene TRBV4-3 combines with J gene TRBJ2-3; weak D call: TRBD1 (6 bases). Germline values: CDR1 LGHNA, CDR2 YSLEER. Trimming removed 3 bases from V and 1 base from J, with 11 bases in between. There are 15 residues in the CDR3.

This chain links TRBV28 with TRBJ1-5; the match to TRBD1 covers 7 bases. The J segment lost 3 bases and the V segment lost 10 bases, leaving 9 bases of the junction unmatched. CDR1 MDHEN and CDR2 SYDVKM come from the germline V gene. CDR3 length: 14 amino acids. The CDR3 region has the DNA TGTGCCACCGTCGACAGGGCTGACAATCAGCCCCAGCATTTT. Its protein is CATVDRADNQPQHF.

On this clone: A much larger clone lies a single base off, so this may be a read error. Within the sample, other DNA sequences also encode this same CDR3. The chain has TRBV5-5 and TRBJ1-2, with D possibly TRBD1 on 5 matching bases. The CDR3 is 14 residues long. The V gene's germline CDR1 is SGHKS and CDR2 YYEKEE (reference sequence). The CDR3 loop is CASSLEGAPRGYTF. The CDR3 DNA sequence: TGTGCCAGCAGTTTGGAAGGGGCTCCGAGAGGCTACACCTTC. Full variable domain (outside the CDR3, taken from reference TRBV5-5 and TRBJ1-2): DAGVTQSPTHLIKTRGQQVTLRCSPISGHKSVSWYQQVLGQGPQFIFQYYEKEERGRGNFPDRFSARQFPNYSSELNVNALLLGDSALYLCASSLEGAPRGYTFGSGTRLTVV.

The DNA for the CDR3 is TGTGCCACCAGCAGAGGGGAGGGCTCTGGGGCCAACGTCCTGACTTTC. Translation gives CATSRGEGSGANVLTF. The chain is built from TRBV15 and TRBJ2-6, with 7 positions matching TRBD2. The CDR3 consists of 16 residues. V lost 1 base, J lost 0 bases, and 0 bases stayed unmatched. Per germline, CDR1 LNHNV and CDR2 YYDKDF (reference sequence).

The J gene is TRBJ2-7, the V gene TRBV6-5; TRBD2 matches 11 bases. V lost 6 bases to trimming and J lost 4 bases; unmatched junction nucleotides: 5. This CDR3 is built from 14 residues. Germline lookup yields CDR1 MNHEY and CDR2 SVGAGI. In DNA form, the CDR3 reads TGTGCCAGCAGCACCGGACTAGCGGGTTACGAGCAGTACTTC. Translation: CASSTGLAGYEQYF.

As for this clone: A far bigger clonotype differs at one base, so this is likely a read error. Other DNA sequences in this specimen translate into the identical CDR3. The V and J genes are TRBV30 and TRBJ2-7, with 8 bases fitting TRBD2. Looked up from germline, CDR1 is GTSNPN and CDR2 is SVGIG (reference sequence). Losses at the gene ends were 3 bases for V and 2 bases for J; bases not matched to a gene: 9. CDR3 size: 15 residues. CDR3 in amino acids: CAWSLGLAGTYEQYF. The CDR3 nucleotides are TGTGCCTGGAGCCTCGGACTAGCCGGTACCTACGAGCAGTACTTC. The entire variable domain, with the rest obtained from reference TRBV30 and TRBJ2-7, is as follows: SQTIHQWPATLVQPVGSPLSLECTVEGTSNPNLYWYRQAAGRGLQLLFYSVGIGQISSEVPQNLSASRPQDRQFILSSKKLLLSDSGFYLCAWSLGLAGTYEQYFGPGTRLTVT.

The chain recombines TRBV6-1 with TRBJ1-1; D may be TRBD1 (6 bases). CDR3 length: 17 amino acids. The V end was cut by 2 bases, the J end by 4 bases, with 20 bases between. Germline-derived CDR1 and CDR2 are MNHNS and SASEGT. CDR3 coding DNA: TGTGCCAGCAGTGAAATCGCCCGGACAGTCCCCAGCACTGAAGCTTTCTTT. It yields the protein CASSEIARTVPSTEAFF.

J is TRBJ2-2 and V is TRBV7-2; a weak D match, TRBD1 (7 bases). CDR1 and CDR2 from the germline V gene are SGHTA and FQGNSA. This CDR3 has 17 residues. Trimming left V 5 bases short and J 2 bases short, with 18 bases between. The CDR3 DNA sequence: TGTGCCAGCAGCCCGGAACAGGGGACTGTTAACACCGGGGAGCTGTTTTTT. Its protein is CASSPEQGTVNTGELFF.

This chain connects TRBV4-3 to TRBJ2-2; D uncertain. Trimming left V 6 bases short and J 7 bases short, with 9 bases between. This CDR3 contains 12 residues. CDR1 LGHNA and CDR2 YSLEER come from the germline V gene. As DNA, the CDR3 is TGCGCCAGCAGTTTCAGGCACGGGGAGCTGTTTTTT. The encoded protein is CASSFRHGELFF.

The chain is built from TRBV7-3 and TRBJ2-1, with D hard to call. The CDR3 covers 13 residues. Germline assignment: CDR1 SGHTA and CDR2 FQGTGA. Trimming left V 1 base short and J 9 bases short, with 10 bases between. The CDR3 is CASSLMASSEQFF. In nucleotides, the CDR3 is TGTGCCAGCAGCTTAATGGCTAGTAGTGAGCAGTTCTTC.

The genes are TRBV7-2 and TRBJ1-4; possible D gene TRBD1, 5 bases. The CDR3 consists of 13 residues. Germline loops: CDR1 SGHTA, CDR2 FQGNSA. Trimming cost V 3 bases and J 5 bases, with 7 bases left between them. CDR3 in DNA: TGTGCCAGCAGCTTTTCAGGGAATGAAAAACTGTTTTTT. It specifies CASSFSGNEKLFF. Full variable domain (missing parts from reference TRBV7-2 and TRBJ1-4): GAGVSQSPSNKVTEKGKDVELRCDPISGHTALYWYRQSLGQGLEFLIYFQGNSAPDKSGLPSDRFSAERTGGSVSTLTIQRTQQEDSAVYLCASSFSGNEKLFFGSGTQLSVL.

The rearrangement uses TRBV6-5 and TRBJ2-2; no clear D gene. V was cut by 0 bases and J by 3 bases, with 8 bases left in between. The CDR3 totals 15 residues. Germline V CDR1 and CDR2: MNHEY, SVGAGI. CDR3 region: CASSYSNSHTGELFF. The CDR3, as DNA: TGTGCCAGCAGTTACTCGAATAGTCACACCGGGGAGCTGTTTTTT.

This clone was counted a few times. The chain recombines TRBV19 with TRBJ2-1; D unclear. The germline CDR1 and CDR2 sequences are LNHDA and SQIVND (reference sequence). There are 15 residues in the CDR3. Trimming removed 4 bases at V and 2 bases at J, with 12 bases between. The CDR3 is CASSTDLEAYNEQFF. As DNA, the CDR3 is TGTGCCAGTAGTACCGACCTAGAGGCCTACAATGAGCAGTTCTTC.